This T cell receptor (beta chain) was sequenced in a study of blood T cell repertoires in COVID-19. The CDR3 has 15 amino acids. Germline CDR1 reads SNHLY; CDR2 reads FYNNEI. Trimming cost V 4 bases and J 0 bases, with 10 bases left between them. This table comes from immunoSEQ multiplex PCR, and its TCRdb copy is limited to in-frame clones, with some not included. The sample lists 200,000 to 250,000 clones, approximately 85% occurring once. Input material: peripheral blood. The clonotype was recovered from a woman aged 70-85 years with COVID-19, enrolled during active disease. The V call is TRBV2, the J call TRBJ1-5; D not resolved. The CDR3 here is CASSAARNSNQPQHF. CDR3 coding DNA: TGTGCCAGCAGTGCGGCGAGGAATAGCAATCAGCCCCAGCATTTT.